This record concerns one TCR beta chain sequence. Measured with immunoSEQ multiplex PCR; TCRdb has only the in-frame clones, and not every one. The repertoire consists of under 150,000 clones, with roughly 84% occurring once and the leading ten covering about 5.5%. The data were taken from a study of blood T cell repertoires in COVID-19. In the study overall: Donors in the United States, Italy and Spain gave samples during acute or convalescent COVID-19.

J lost 3 bases, V lost 6 bases, and 2 bases had no gene match. Germline V lookup: CDR1 LGHDT, CDR2 YNNKEL (reference sequence). The length of the CDR3 is 13 residues. Participant-reported clinical history was the basis for cohort assignment. The TCR comes from a man between 40 and 49 years old with acute COVID-19. The gene calls are TRBV3-1 (or the pseudogene TRBV3-2) and TRBJ1-2; 9 nucleotides match TRBD1. The sample consisted of PBMCs or T cells enriched from blood (not recorded which). The DNA of the CDR3 is TGTGCCAGCAGTCGACAGGGGGACTATGGCTACACCTTC. Translating gives CASSRQGDYGYTF.